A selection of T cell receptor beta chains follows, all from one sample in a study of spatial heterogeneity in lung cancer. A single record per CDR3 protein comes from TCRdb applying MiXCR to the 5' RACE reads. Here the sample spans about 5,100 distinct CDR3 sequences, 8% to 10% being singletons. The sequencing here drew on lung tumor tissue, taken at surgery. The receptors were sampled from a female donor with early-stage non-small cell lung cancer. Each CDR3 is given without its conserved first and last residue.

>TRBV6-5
ASSYHPSGVETQY
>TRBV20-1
SARPGQVNTEAF
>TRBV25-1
ASSEERSGNTIY
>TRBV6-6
ASSYDAGGDTQY
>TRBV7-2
ASSPRQGGSTDTQY
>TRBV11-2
ASSFGERLQETQY
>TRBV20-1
SARVSPHEQY
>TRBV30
AWWDFLGTEAF
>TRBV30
AWSVSPGSSPLH
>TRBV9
ASTGGGRGTGELF
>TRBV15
ATSRQTSGVETQY
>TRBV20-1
SARESGRDSYEQY
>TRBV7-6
ASSADLNTEAF
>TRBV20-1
SARKTGTDGYT
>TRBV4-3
ASSQEGWEEQY
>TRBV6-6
AILDSLLDTQY
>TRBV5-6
ASSRPGTGRGTGELF
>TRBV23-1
ASSQSKRPEGDEQY
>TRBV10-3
AISTSGGHGGELF
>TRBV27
ASSLWTSGGGNEQF
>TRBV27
ASRGQGGETQY
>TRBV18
ASGDSYGYT
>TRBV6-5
ASSFLRGGEQF
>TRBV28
ASRRTVGLAGGSSYEQY
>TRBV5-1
ASSVRTGTTGELF
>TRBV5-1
ASSLGGGAINTQY
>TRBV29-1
SVRRDRGLQY
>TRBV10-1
ASSDGLVGNEQF
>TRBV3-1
ASSTSGGGANVLT
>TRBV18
ASSPRMSSYEQH
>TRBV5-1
ASSLDRVQALS
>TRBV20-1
SAKTGTGAFETQY
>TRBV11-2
ASSLEGRSNQPQH
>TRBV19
ASSWAASSYNEQF
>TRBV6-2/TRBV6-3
ASSSGDRTDTQY
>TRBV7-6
ASSGQTTDTQY
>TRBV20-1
SASKDATGNQPQH
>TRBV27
ASSLRDGSPLH
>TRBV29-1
SVGTTLSNNEQF
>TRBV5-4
ASSSRLAGFQETQY
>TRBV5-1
ASSLKVWVPSDSWDTQY
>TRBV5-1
ASSLGFDVSGNTIY